The 13 T cell receptor beta chains reported below all come from one sample, sequenced in a study of cytotoxic CD8 clonotypes in ibrutinib-treated CLL. Profiled with immunoSEQ multiplex PCR; TCRdb holds only in-frame clones, not every one. The table has about 16,000 clones, about 65% seen once; the top ten hold under 20%. The sample here was PBMCs, taken before ibrutinib treatment. The receptors shown here come from a human donor with chronic lymphocytic leukemia.

This clone has a single count. This CDR3 reads CASSFPQGYGYTF. Written as DNA, the CDR3 is TGTGCCAGCAGCTTTCCCCAGGGGTATGGCTACACCTTC. The J gene is TRBJ1-2, the V gene TRBV7-3, with D perhaps TRBD1 (6 bases). The CDR3 has 13 amino acids. V was shortened by 3 bases and J by 5 bases, with 10 bases between the two germline ends. Germline CDR1 reads SGHTA; CDR2 reads FQGTGA.

This clone was seen only a few times. V and J are TRBV18 and TRBJ1-5, with unresolved D. Germline CDR1 KGHSH, CDR2 LQKENI. This CDR3 spans 13 amino acids. Trimming cost V 2 bases and J 5 bases, with 7 bases left between them. The CDR3 bases are TGTGCCAGCTCACCAAGGGCTGATCAGCCCCAGCATTTT. As protein: CASSPRADQPQHF.

The chain uses TRBV7-2 and TRBJ1-6; D possibly corresponds to TRBD1 (5 bases). The CDR3 is 15 residues long. The germline gives CDR1 SGHTA, CDR2 FQGNSA. V was shortened by 2 bases and J by 7 bases, with 12 bases between the two germline ends. The CDR3 bases are TGTGCCAGCAGCTTAAGTAGCAGGGTCAATTCACCCCTCCACTTT. Encoded protein: CASSLSSRVNSPLHF.

This clone is judged large. J is TRBJ2-7 and V is TRBV6-1, with a tentative D call TRBD2 (5 bases). V was trimmed by 1 base and J by 3 bases, leaving 7 bases between them. CDR1 and CDR2 (germline): MNHNS, SASEGT. The CDR3 extends over 13 amino acids. The CDR3 region has the DNA TGTGCCAGCAGTGAAGGGGAGTTCTACGAGCAGTACTTC. Amino acids: CASSEGEFYEQYF.

The V gene is TRBV11-2, the J gene TRBJ2-2, with TRBD2 identical over 9 bases. Germline V lookup: CDR1 SGHAT, CDR2 FQNNGV. With 5 bases clipped from V and 1 base from J, the junction kept 2 bases outside the gene matches. The CDR3 is 15 residues long. The CDR3 sequence: CASSVLAGNTGELFF. The DNA of the CDR3 is TGTGCCAGCAGCGTACTAGCGGGGAACACCGGGGAGCTGTTTTTT. The whole variable domain, remainder taken from reference TRBV11-2 and TRBJ2-2, is EAGVAQSPRYKIIEKRQSVAFWCNPISGHATLYWYQQILGQGPKLLIQFQNNGVVDDSQLPKDRFSAERLKGVDSTLKIQPAKLEDSAVYLCASSVLAGNTGELFFGEGSRLTVL.

V gene TRBV7-3 combines with J gene TRBJ2-3; D might be TRBD2 (6 bases). From germline, CDR1 is SGHTA and CDR2 FQGTGA. Trimming cost V 5 bases and J 3 bases, with 9 bases left between them. The CDR3 spans 13 residues. This CDR3 reads CASSPGGTDTQYF. The CDR3 coding sequence is TGTGCCAGCAGCCCCGGGGGTACAGATACGCAGTATTTT.

The CDR3 coding sequence is TGTGCCAGCAGTATCAGCCATTCTGAGGAAAAACTGTTTTTT. Protein sequence: CASSISHSEEKLFF. The gene calls are TRBV27 and TRBJ1-4; D is ambiguous. CDR3 size: 14 residues. CDR1 and CDR2 from the germline V gene are MNHEY and SMNVEV (reference sequence). The ends were cut back, 5 bases at V and 8 bases at J, with 15 bases in the middle.

The V call is TRBV7-9, the J call TRBJ2-7; TRBD1 matches at 8 bases. CDR1 and CDR2 (germline): SEHNR, FQNEAQ (reference sequence). CDR3 length: 16 amino acids. The trim removed 4 bases at V and 3 bases at J, leaving 11 bases unmatched. The CDR3 nucleotides are TGTGCCAGCAGCTCCAACTGGGCAGGGGGCCTCTACGAGCAGTACTTC. Its translation is CASSSNWAGGLYEQYF.

This clone has a handful of counts. V usage is TRBV25-1 and J usage is TRBJ2-2; D not resolved. Between the trimmed V and J ends, which lost 4 bases and 1 base, there was a span of 4 bases. This CDR3 has 13 residues. In germline, CDR1 is MGHDK, CDR2 SYGVNS. CDR3 sequence (DNA): TGTGCCAGCAGTGGGGTGAACACCGGGGAGCTGTTTTTT. As protein: CASSGVNTGELFF.

CDR3 region: CASLERGQETQYF. The CDR3 DNA follows: TGTGCCAGCCTCGAGAGGGGACAAGAGACCCAGTACTTC. This rearrangement joins TRBV18 to TRBJ2-5; either TRBD1 or TRBD2 may fit D (5 bases each). The germline V gene has CDR1 KGHSH and CDR2 LQKENI. Deletions cut 8 bases from V and 2 bases from J, with 12 bases between. There are 13 residues in the CDR3.

The table lists this clone with a few counts. V usage is TRBV27 and J usage is TRBJ2-1; TRBD2 matches 9 bases. V was pared by 7 bases and J by 0 bases, with 4 bases of the junction left unmatched. Germline V gene data show CDR1 as MNHEY and CDR2 as SMNVEV (reference sequence). The CDR3 has 15 amino acids. In DNA, the CDR3 is TGTGCCAGCAACCTAGCGGGGAGCTCCTACAATGAGCAGTTCTTC. Translated, it gives CASNLAGSSYNEQFF.

This clone ranks as medium-sized. The V gene is TRBV4-1, the J gene TRBJ2-2; possibly TRBD2 for D (7 bases). The CDR3 contains 15 residues. CDR1 is MGHRA and CDR2 is YSYEKL in the germline V gene. The ends were cut back, 1 base at V and 6 bases at J, with 12 bases in the middle. CDR3 in amino acids: CASSQVSGGPGELFF. The CDR3 DNA reads as TGCGCCAGCAGCCAAGTTTCGGGGGGCCCCGGGGAGCTGTTTTTT.

The chain has TRBV5-1 and TRBJ2-5; D perhaps matches TRBD2 (6 bases). The CDR3 totals 13 residues. CDR1 SGHRS and CDR2 YFSETQ come from the germline V gene. V was pared by 4 bases and J by 7 bases, with 14 bases between. The CDR3 sequence: CASSRDFEGTQYF. The CDR3 DNA reads as TGCGCCAGCAGCCGGGACTTCGAGGGGACCCAGTACTTC. Combining the CDR3 with reference TRBV5-1 and TRBJ2-5 gives the whole variable domain KAGVTQTPRYLIKTRGQQVTLSCSPISGHRSVSWYQQTPGQGLQFLFEYFSETQRNKGNFPGRFSGRQFSNSRSEMNVSTLELGDSALYLCASSRDFEGTQYFGPGTRLLVL.